Each of the 21 T cell receptor beta chains below was sequenced from the same sample in a study of blood T cell repertoires in COVID-19. Measured with immunoSEQ multiplex PCR; TCRdb has only the in-frame clones, and not every one. This table holds 200,000 to 250,000 clones, about 80% found once. The sequenced material came from peripheral blood. The receptors here all came from a woman younger than 45 who had recovered from COVID-19.

The V call is TRBV25-1, the J call TRBJ2-2; tentatively, D is TRBD1 (6 bases). Germline values: CDR1 MGHDK, CDR2 SYGVNS. The CDR3 extends over 16 amino acids. Trimming removed 7 bases at V and 8 bases at J, with 23 bases between. The CDR3 DNA is TGTGCCAGCATCGTTCAGAACAGGGCTAGTGGAGGGGAGCTGTTTTTT. Protein product: CASIVQNRASGGELFF.

V and J are TRBV15 and TRBJ1-3, with unresolved D. Germline CDR1 reads LNHNV; CDR2 reads YYDKDF (reference sequence). V was cut by 3 bases and J by 6 bases, with 6 bases left in between. The CDR3 length is 12 residues. The CDR3 coding sequence is TGTGCCACCAGCAGGGCGGAAAACACCATATATTTT. Amino acids: CATSRAENTIYF.

The chain uses TRBV28 and TRBJ1-2; perhaps TRBD1 as D (6 bases). The CDR3 has 11 amino acids. V was pared by 5 bases and J by 8 bases, with 9 bases between. The V gene's germline CDR1 is MDHEN and CDR2 SYDVKM. DNA for the CDR3: TGTGCCAGCAGTCCAGGGGTCGGCTACACCTTC. Encoded protein: CASSPGVGYTF.

This clone showed up just a few times. V is TRBV29-1 and J is TRBJ1-5, with D possibly being TRBD1 (5 bases). Germline CDR1 reads SQVTM; CDR2 reads ANQGSEA. V lost 2 bases and J lost 2, with 13 bases in between. The CDR3 spans 15 residues. CDR3 protein: CSVEFPGIGNQPQHF. The DNA for the CDR3 is TGCAGCGTTGAATTTCCAGGGATCGGCAATCAGCCCCAGCATTTT.

The chain uses TRBV10-2 and TRBJ2-2, with 7 bases lining up with TRBD2. Trimming cost V 2 bases and J 4 bases; bases outside gene matches: 4. This CDR3 has 15 residues. In germline, CDR1 is WSHSY, CDR2 SAAADI. CDR3 amino acids: CASSELAASTGELFF. For the CDR3, the DNA is TGCGCCAGCAGTGAGCTAGCGGCTTCCACCGGGGAGCTGTTTTTT.

This chain joins TRBV5-4 and TRBJ2-3; D gene unclear. CDR1 is SGHNT, CDR2 YYREEE, per germline (reference sequence). CDR3 length: 9 residues. V lost 7 bases to trimming and J lost 8 bases, with 5 bases between them. CDR3 sequence reads: CASDSTQYF. The CDR3 nucleotides are TGTGCCAGCGATAGTACGCAGTATTTT.

Comments on this clone: The same CDR3 arises from other DNA sequences in this sample as well. The chain has TRBV7-2 and TRBJ2-7, with D tentatively TRBD2 (5 bases). Trimming removed 5 bases from V and 0 bases from J, with 11 bases in between. The germline CDR1 and CDR2 sequences are SGHTA and FQGNSA. There are 14 residues in the CDR3. The CDR3 sequence: CASSLGLRSYEQYF. The CDR3 bases are TGTGCCAGCAGCCTCGGACTTCGCTCCTACGAGCAGTACTTC.

The V and J genes are TRBV29-1 and TRBJ1-1; no definite D call. V lost 4 bases, J lost 0 bases, and 9 bases lay in between. Germline values: CDR1 SQVTM, CDR2 ANQGSEA. The CDR3 loop spans 13 amino acids. The CDR3 loop reads CSVAETMNTEAFF. The CDR3 DNA reads TGCAGCGTTGCGGAGACTATGAACACTGAAGCTTTCTTT.

This chain links TRBV5-1 with TRBJ1-3; 7 nucleotides match TRBD1. In germline, CDR1 is SGHRS, CDR2 YFSETQ. V trimming: 3 bases; J trimming: 0 bases; junction bases outside the gene matches: 6. The CDR3 has 16 residues. CDR3 in amino acids: CASSSRQGRSGNTIYF. DNA of the CDR3: TGCGCCAGCAGCTCCAGACAGGGCCGCTCTGGAAACACCATATATTTT. Full variable domain (outside the CDR3, taken from reference TRBV5-1 and TRBJ1-3): KAGVTQTPRYLIKTRGQQVTLSCSPISGHRSVSWYQQTPGQGLQFLFEYFSETQRNKGNFPGRFSGRQFSNSRSEMNVSTLELGDSALYLCASSSRQGRSGNTIYFGEGSWLTVV.

The sample holds a few counts of this clone. This chain uses TRBV11-1 with TRBJ2-1; D call uncertain. The length of the CDR3 is 13 residues. Germline loops: CDR1 SGHAT, CDR2 FQDESV (reference sequence). Trimming left V 1 base short and J 4 bases short, with 5 bases between. The CDR3 region is CASSLEQYNEQFF. CDR3 coding DNA: TGTGCCAGCAGCTTAGAACAGTACAATGAGCAGTTCTTC.

The chain links TRBV11-2 to TRBJ2-5; possible D gene TRBD2, 6 bases. The germline V gene encodes CDR1 SGHAT and CDR2 FQNNGV. The V end lost 6 bases, the J end lost 5 bases, and 19 bases lay between the germline ends. The CDR3 spans 15 residues. The CDR3: CASRSWRDSSETQYF. CDR3 DNA sequence: TGTGCCAGCAGGTCCTGGCGGGACTCTTCGGAGACCCAGTACTTC.

V and J are TRBV24-1 and TRBJ1-5, with a weak D call TRBD1 (6 bases). This CDR3 spans 15 amino acids. Germline CDR1 and CDR2: KGHDR and SFDVKD. The V and J ends lost 4 bases and 3 bases respectively, with 12 bases between them. CDR3 protein: CATSEADSHNQPQHF. Here the CDR3 DNA reads TGTGCCACCAGTGAGGCGGACAGTCACAATCAGCCCCAGCATTTT.

This rearrangement joins TRBV14 to TRBJ2-5, with D tentatively TRBD2 (5 bases). The CDR3 is 15 amino acids. Germline V gene lookup returns CDR1 SGHDN and CDR2 FVKESK. V was shortened by 5 bases and J by 5 bases, with 18 bases between the two germline ends. For the CDR3, the DNA is TGTGCCAGCAGCTTTACTAGAGGGAGTGCGGAGACCCAGTACTTC. It codes for CASSFTRGSAETQYF.

J is TRBJ1-4 and V is TRBV30; D possibly corresponds to TRBD1 (5 bases). This CDR3 comprises 17 residues. CDR1 is GTSNPN and CDR2 is SVGIG in the germline V gene (reference sequence). Trimming cost V 3 bases and J 5 bases, with 22 bases left between them. CDR3 amino acids: CAWRSHVGGTENEKLFF. The CDR3, as DNA: TGTGCCTGGAGGTCCCATGTTGGGGGGACGGAAAATGAAAAACTGTTTTTT.

J is TRBJ1-6 and V is TRBV5-5; TRBD1 aligns across 9 bases. The CDR3 extends over 16 amino acids. Germline lookup yields CDR1 SGHKS and CDR2 YYEKEE (reference sequence). V gave up 0 bases and J gave up 7 bases; unmatched junction bases: 5. CDR3 sequence: CASSLEDRGGNSPLHF. CDR3 DNA: TGTGCCAGCAGCTTGGAGGACAGGGGAGGAAATTCACCCCTCCACTTT.

V and J are TRBV29-1 and TRBJ1-2; possible D gene TRBD1, 6 bases. Germline V CDR1 and CDR2: SQVTM, ANQGSEA. The V and J ends lost 0 bases and 3 bases respectively, with 11 bases between them. This CDR3 is built from 14 residues. CDR3 DNA sequence: TGCAGCGTTGAAGAAGGCAGGGGACACTATGGCTACACCTTC. It specifies CSVEEGRGHYGYTF.

CDR3 nucleotide sequence: TGTGCCAGCAGCCTACGACTAGCTGGGGAGACCCAGTACTTC. It encodes CASSLRLAGETQYF. This chain uses TRBV9 with TRBJ2-5; 7 nucleotides agree with TRBD2. CDR1 and CDR2 (germline): SGDLS, YYNGEE. CDR3 length: 14 residues. J gave up 5 bases and V 4 bases, and 8 bases lay outside the gene matches.

This clone appeared once. The chain carries TRBV24-1 and TRBJ2-1, with TRBD1 identical over 10 bases. Germline values: CDR1 KGHDR, CDR2 SFDVKD. The CDR3 spans 15 residues. The junction had 4 bases not matched to a gene; V was cut back by 4 bases and J by 5 bases. In DNA form, the CDR3 reads TGTGCCACCAGTGAGGGACAGGGGCTCAACAATGAGCAGTTCTTC. This encodes CATSEGQGLNNEQFF.

This clone was observed a few times. The chain combines TRBV5-1 with TRBJ1-1; 9 bases fit TRBD1. J gave up 4 bases and V 5 bases, and 6 bases lay outside the gene matches. Looked up from germline, CDR1 is SGHRS and CDR2 is YFSETQ. The CDR3 is 14 amino acids. CDR3 nucleotides: TGCGCCAGCAGGGGACAGGGAAAGGTCACTGAAGCTTTCTTT. As protein: CASRGQGKVTEAFF. Looking up the rest from reference TRBV5-1 and TRBJ1-1 gives the full variable domain: KAGVTQTPRYLIKTRGQQVTLSCSPISGHRSVSWYQQTPGQGLQFLFEYFSETQRNKGNFPGRFSGRQFSNSRSEMNVSTLELGDSALYLCASRGQGKVTEAFFGQGTRLTVV.

The chain joins TRBV5-1 to TRBJ1-1; 8 bases fit TRBD1. The CDR3 contains 16 residues. Germline V gene lookup returns CDR1 SGHRS and CDR2 YFSETQ. J gave up 2 bases and V 4 bases, and 10 bases lay outside the gene matches. DNA for the CDR3: TGCGCCAGCAGCCTTTTGGGACCAGGGGGCAACACTGAAGCTTTCTTT. Its translation: CASSLLGPGGNTEAFF.

The rearrangement links TRBV12-5 to TRBJ1-1; 8 bases are shared with TRBD1. Germline V CDR1 and CDR2: LGHNT, FRNRAP. The length of the CDR3 is 15 residues. J gave up 3 bases and V 3 bases, and 6 bases lay outside the gene matches. CDR3 sequence (DNA): TGTGCTAGTGGTTTTGGACAGGGACAGGACACTGAAGCTTTCTTT. Residues: CASGFGQGQDTEAFF.